This T cell receptor beta chain came from a study of spatial heterogeneity in lung cancer. The CDR3 consists of 14 residues. In germline, CDR1 is MDHEN, CDR2 SYDVKM. The V and J ends lost 7 bases and 7 bases, in that order; junction bases with no gene match: 6. Regarding the study as a whole: Ubiquitous expanded tumor TCRs were observed in blood more at resection than follow-up.

Time point specified: sample taken at primary tumor resection. Unsorted whole RNA from tumor, nontumor lung or frozen PBMC underwent sequencing. Samples were donated by 72 untreated early-stage non-small cell lung cancer patients. Unique molecular identifiers tagged every individual TCR cDNA molecule. TCRdb re-called the 5' RACE reads with MiXCR, one entry per CDR3 protein. The data contain roughly 49,000 distinct CDR3 sequences, 6% to 9% of them singletons. This clonotype has ten or more counts. No antigen is known for it. The sequence derives from a female donor with early-stage non-small cell lung cancer. The sequencing used PBMCs, collected at surgery. The V gene is TRBV28, the J gene TRBJ2-3, with 12 nucleotides matching TRBD2. The CDR3 here is CASTLTSGGNTQYF. For the CDR3, the DNA is TGTGCCAGCACCTTGACTAGCGGGGGCAATACGCAGTATTTT.